The clone carrying this T cell receptor (beta chain) was seen a single time. Its specificity is unknown. The CDR3 extends over 14 amino acids. Germline V lookup: CDR1 MDHEN, CDR2 SYDVKM. Trimming pared 5 bases from V and 2 bases from J, leaving 13 bases between. Generated by immunoSEQ multiplex PCR, the TCRdb table keeps only in-frame clones and is missing some. The sample carries around 2.3 million clones, 90% to 97% recorded once. In the CD4+ fraction, cells were divided into CD45RA+ naive and CD45RA-negative memory subsets. The data derive from a study of shared clonotypes between healthy human individuals. The study, taken as a whole, reports: Donor scarcity curtailed the genetic and exposure-history diversity represented herein. Generally, naive subsets (rather than memory subsets) showed larger estimated richness. Several donors showed sharing of approximately 5% of naive CD4 clonotypes.

The receptor was derived from a man aged 18 to 30 in good health. The chain recombines TRBV28 with TRBJ2-7; D is ambiguous. Material: naive CD4+ T cells sorted from blood. As for subset: CD45RA+ positively selected. The CDR3 bases are TGTGCCAGCAGTCTTCAAGGGATCACCTACGAGCAGTACTTC. This gives the protein CASSLQGITYEQYF.